The entry that follows covers one T cell receptor beta chain sequence. These data originate in a study of blood T cell repertoires in COVID-19. Whole-study context: Sample material is recorded as cDNA or gDNA derived from T cells, B-cell-depleted T cells, or PBMCs.

Per the original methods: Reference gene primer amplification in the assay estimated nucleated cell counts. The protocol was immunoSEQ multiplex PCR, while the TCRdb copy is restricted to in-frame clones and leaves out a portion. The V and J calls and clone size come from that table; D and trimming were worked out from the DNA. This table holds 220,000 or so clones, roughly 86% found once. V lost 0 bases to trimming and J lost 4 bases; unmatched junction nucleotides: 8. The germline V gene has CDR1 SGDLS and CDR2 YYNGEE. This CDR3 is 16 amino acids long. The Seattle patients joined while their infection was active and were tracked longitudinally afterward.

The chain employs TRBV9 and TRBJ1-1; 8 bases match TRBD1. The sequence was obtained from a woman aged 50 to 60 with COVID-19, enrolled during active disease. Sequencing was done on a sample of peripheral blood. CDR3 bases: TGTGCCAGCAGCGTAGTCCCCCGACAGGGGAGCACTGAAGCTTTCTTT. It encodes CASSVVPRQGSTEAFF.